Following are 10 T cell receptor beta chains from one sample sequenced in a study of neurological immune-mediated disorders (dated by TCRdb to about 2019). The receptor library was made with 5' RACE. Instrument on record: Illumina HiSeq 2500. Starting from the raw public reads, TCRdb applied fastp trimming at Q25, assembled clones with MiXCR and retained in-frame beta chains. Rows merge per CDR3 protein into single entries with the most common DNA and genes. This sample comprises tens of thousands of distinct CDR3 sequences, roughly 3.5% of them detected only once. The ten top clones hold 1.6% of the sample. Sequenced material: PBMCs. These receptors all stem from a man younger than 40 with multiple sclerosis.

This clonotype was picked up many times. The rearrangement uses TRBV6-5 and TRBJ2-5; D unclear. The CDR3 is made up of 12 amino acids. Germline CDR1 is MNHEY and CDR2 is SVGAGI. Trimming took 7 bases from V and 4 from J, leaving 10 bases between them. Here the CDR3 reads CASTSGTETQYF. The DNA of the CDR3 is TGTGCCAGCACCTCGGGTACAGAGACCCAGTACTTC.

The sample holds many counts of this clonotype. The chain joins TRBV7-6 to TRBJ2-2; 10 nucleotides match TRBD2. The CDR3 is 16 residues long. Germline trimming cut 4 bases from V and 7 bases from J; bases unmatched to any gene: 9. Germline CDR1 and CDR2: SGHVS and FNYEAQ. DNA of the CDR3: TGTGCCAGCAGCTCCACTAGCGGGGCACCCTACGGGGAGCTGTTTTTT. The encoded protein is CASSSTSGAPYGELFF.

This clonotype has at least ten counts. This sequence joins TRBV5-4 and TRBJ1-1; the match to TRBD1 covers 7 bases. Per the germline V gene, CDR1 is SGHNT and CDR2 is YYREEE (reference sequence). The CDR3 is 16 amino acids. J gave up 1 base and V 6 bases, and 12 bases lay outside the gene matches. The CDR3 nucleotides are TGTGCCAGCATCTCTTATGGGAGGGGGCGGAACACTGAAGCTTTCTTT. This sequence encodes CASISYGRGRNTEAFF.

Concerning this clonotype itself: Relative to the germline gene, one junction end is altered; a read error may explain this. This chain connects TRBV3-1 to TRBJ1-5; D is undetermined. CDR3 length: 12 residues. Germline V gene data show CDR1 as LGHDT and CDR2 as YNNKEL (reference sequence). The CDR3 sequence is CASSSGIQPQNF. CDR3 DNA: TGTGCCAGCAGTTCCGGCATTCAGCCCCAGAATTTT.

Regarding this clonotype: A much larger clone differs by one base, so this may be a read error. No conserved phenylalanine or tryptophan is present at the end of the CDR3, so a read error is the likely explanation. The gene calls are TRBV7-2 and TRBJ2-5; TRBD2 might be the D (6 bases). V lost 6 bases to trimming and J lost 2 bases, with 10 bases between them. Looked up from germline, CDR1 is SGHTA and CDR2 is FQGNSA. The CDR3 length is 13 residues. Here the CDR3 DNA reads TGTGCCAGCAGTCGGGGGAAACAAGAGACCCAGTACTGC. This codes for CASSRGKQETQYC.

The chain links TRBV10-3 to TRBJ2-5; 9 nucleotides agree with TRBD2. The CDR3 covers 13 residues. V dropped 4 bases and J dropped 3; count of bases not matched to a gene: 0. Looked up from germline, CDR1 is ENHRY and CDR2 is SYGVKD. CDR3 nucleotides: TGTGCCATCAGTGCTAGCGGGGAAGAGACCCAGTACTTC. It encodes CAISASGEETQYF.

This clonotype was counted many times. V is TRBV3-1 and J is TRBJ2-5; D unresolved. Deletions cut 0 bases from V and 4 bases from J, with 0 bases between. The V gene's germline CDR1 is LGHDT and CDR2 YNNKEL (reference sequence). This CDR3 has 11 residues. The CDR3 DNA sequence: TGTGCCAGCAGCCAAGAAGAGACCCAGTACTTC. Protein: CASSQEETQYF.

This clonotype was counted ten times or more. V usage is TRBV3-1 and J usage is TRBJ2-1; TRBD1 aligns across 7 bases. V gave up 4 bases and J gave up 3 bases; unmatched junction bases: 3. The CDR3 runs to 14 residues. Germline V CDR1 and CDR2: LGHDT, YNNKEL (reference sequence). CDR3: CASSPGTDYNEQFF. The CDR3 DNA sequence: TGTGCCAGCAGCCCCGGGACAGACTACAATGAGCAGTTCTTC.

This clonotype was observed many times. The rearrangement links TRBV29-1 to TRBJ2-7; TRBD1 matches at 9 bases. V was clipped by 8 bases and J by 12 bases; unmatched bases: 14. The CDR3 loop spans 12 amino acids. Germline lookup yields CDR1 SQVTM and CDR2 ANQGSEA. The CDR3 sequence is CSTRDRAIYLYF. CDR3 DNA sequence: TGCAGCACCCGGGACAGGGCTATTTATTTGTACTTC.

This clonotype was seen at least ten times. The junction and the germline gene differ at one end; a read error may be behind it. The V gene is TRBV2, the J gene TRBJ2-3, with 10 bases identical to TRBD2. There are 15 residues in the CDR3. Germline CDR1 SNHLY, CDR2 FYNNEI. The CDR3 here is CASREGTSETDTQYF. DNA of the CDR3: TGTGCCAGCAGGGAAGGGACTAGCGAGACAGATACGCAGTATTTT.